These 5 T cell receptor beta chains came from one sample sequenced in a study of cytotoxic CD8 clonotypes in ibrutinib-treated CLL. Here immunoSEQ multiplex PCR was the method, and the copy in TCRdb shows in-frame clones only, minus some. This sample yields 35,000 to 40,000 clones, of which 60% to 80% are seen a single time; around 15% belongs to the top ten. Material: PBMCs, obtained at disease progression, from a patient treated with ibrutinib. The receptors were sampled from a human donor with chronic lymphocytic leukemia.

The genes are TRBV6-5 and TRBJ1-1; no definite D call. Germline CDR1 is MNHEY and CDR2 is SVGAGI. V lost 6 bases and J lost 2, with 10 bases in between. The CDR3 consists of 13 residues. The CDR3 sequence: CASSRGDNTEAFF. DNA of the CDR3: TGTGCCAGCAGCCGGGGTGATAACACTGAAGCTTTCTTT.

This clone was picked up one time. The CDR3 DNA follows: TGCGCCAGCAGCCCGGACGTCCGGGAGCTGTTTTTT. It codes for CASSPDVRELFF. The rearrangement joins TRBV5-1 to TRBJ2-2; D gene ambiguous. CDR3 length: 12 amino acids. With 4 bases removed from V and 9 bases from J, the gap between germline ends came to 10 bases. Germline V gene data show CDR1 as SGHRS and CDR2 as YFSETQ. The whole variable domain, remainder taken from reference TRBV5-1 and TRBJ2-2, is KAGVTQTPRYLIKTRGQQVTLSCSPISGHRSVSWYQQTPGQGLQFLFEYFSETQRNKGNFPGRFSGRQFSNSRSEMNVSTLELGDSALYLCASSPDVRELFFGEGSRLTVL.

The chain links TRBV28 to TRBJ2-3; 9 bases map to TRBD2. Germline lookup yields CDR1 MDHEN and CDR2 SYDVKM. V lost 6 bases to trimming and J lost 4 bases; unmatched junction nucleotides: 5. The CDR3 length is 14 residues. The CDR3 DNA is TGTGCCAGCAGCTTCTTAGCGGGGGCAGATACGCAGTATTTT. Residues: CASSFLAGADTQYF.

The chain is built from TRBV5-1 and TRBJ1-2, with D unresolved. The CDR3 consists of 13 residues. Germline V gives CDR1 SGHRS, CDR2 YFSETQ. Trimming stripped 4 bases from V and 4 bases from J, with 11 bases between. The CDR3 coding sequence is TGCGCCAGCAGCCTGGAAGGGTTCTATGGCTACACCTTC. This gives the protein CASSLEGFYGYTF. Supplemented by reference TRBV5-1 and TRBJ1-2, the full variable domain reads KAGVTQTPRYLIKTRGQQVTLSCSPISGHRSVSWYQQTPGQGLQFLFEYFSETQRNKGNFPGRFSGRQFSNSRSEMNVSTLELGDSALYLCASSLEGFYGYTFGSGTRLTVV.

The V call is TRBV5-4, the J call TRBJ1-6; tentatively, D is TRBD1 (5 bases). CDR3 size: 15 residues. In germline, CDR1 is SGHNT, CDR2 YYREEE (reference sequence). V lost 0 bases and J 6 bases, leaving 10 bases between the germline ends. CDR3 loop: CASSLVGRVNSPLHF. Here the CDR3 DNA reads TGTGCCAGCAGCTTGGTGGGCAGGGTTAATTCACCCCTCCACTTT.